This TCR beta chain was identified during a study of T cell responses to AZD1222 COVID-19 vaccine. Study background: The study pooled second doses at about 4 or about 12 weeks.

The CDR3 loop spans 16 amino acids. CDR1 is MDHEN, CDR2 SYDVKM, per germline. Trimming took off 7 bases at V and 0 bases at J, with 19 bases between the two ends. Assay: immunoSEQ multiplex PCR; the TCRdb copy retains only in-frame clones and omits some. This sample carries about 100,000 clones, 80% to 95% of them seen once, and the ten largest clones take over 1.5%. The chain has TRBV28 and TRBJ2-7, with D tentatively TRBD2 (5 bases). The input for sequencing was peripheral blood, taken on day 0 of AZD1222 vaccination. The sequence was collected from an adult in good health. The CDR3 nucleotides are TGTGCCAGCACAATGCCTGGTAGCGCCCTCTCCTACGAGCAGTACTTC. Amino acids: CASTMPGSALSYEQYF.